The clone carrying this T cell receptor (beta chain) was counted between two and nine times. The data stem from a study of blood T cells in healthy people across ages. Then a second PCR, running roughly 7 to 11 cycles, was carried out with a sample-barcoded 5' primer and a J-beta primer mix. One entry per CDR3 protein, called by TCRdb with MiXCR from the 5' RACE reads. The data contain 800,000 or so distinct CDR3 sequences, roughly 25% of them singletons. The sample was also reused in another study, on T cells of mothers and their children.

Material: blood. This sequence was found in a boy between 5 and 17 years old in good health.

The CDR3 loop reads CASSLVGDRDLPTQYF. The CDR3 DNA is TGTGCCAGCAGCTTGGTCGGGGACCGGGACCTCCCTACGCAGTATTTT. The rearrangement uses TRBV5-6 and TRBJ2-3, with D perhaps TRBD1 or TRBD2 (5 bases each). Germline lookup yields CDR1 SGHDT and CDR2 YYEEEE. Trimming removed 0 bases at V and 8 bases at J, with 19 bases between. There are 16 residues in the CDR3. The variable domain in full, completed from reference TRBV5-6 and TRBJ2-3, reads DAGVTQSPTHLIKTRGQQVTLRCSPKSGHDTVSWYQQALGQGPQFIFQYYEEEERQRGNFPDRFSGHQFPNYSSELNVNALLLGDSALYLCASSLVGDRDLPTQYFGPGTRLTVL.